These 4 T cell receptor beta chains were sequenced from one sample in a study of Ad26.COV2.S vaccination and SARS-CoV-2 variants. Treatment meaning: 15 to 20 received Ad26.COV2.S at low or high dose, single or two shots; about 5 received placebo; per-sample allocation not given. At day 63 after the first vaccine or placebo injection, samples were drawn. The protocol was immunoSEQ multiplex PCR, while the TCRdb copy is restricted to in-frame clones and leaves out a portion. Of about 350,000 clones in the sample, 65% to 90% are singletons; the top ten hold roughly 10%. The sequenced sample was peripheral blood, obtained in a trial of Ad26.COV2.S vaccine versus placebo. The receptor source for this set is a person aged 18 to 59 who received the Ad26.COV2.S COVID-19 vaccine or a placebo.

The chain carries TRBV6-5 and TRBJ1-1; D remains unclear. Per the germline V gene, CDR1 is MNHEY and CDR2 is SVGAGI. The CDR3 contains 14 residues. Trimming removed 0 bases from V and 1 base from J, with 6 bases in between. In nucleotides, the CDR3 is TGTGCCAGCAGTTACTCGCTGGAGAACACTGAAGCTTTCTTT. Translated, it gives CASSYSLENTEAFF.

V usage is TRBV7-3 and J usage is TRBJ2-5; D ambiguous. Trimming removed 3 bases at V and 1 base at J, with 6 bases between. The CDR3 covers 13 residues. CDR1 is SGHTA and CDR2 is FQGTGA in the germline V gene. This CDR3 is CASSFNGQETQYF. CDR3 nucleotide sequence: TGTGCCAGCAGCTTTAATGGCCAAGAGACCCAGTACTTC.

This clone was picked up a small number of times. The V call is TRBV19, the J call TRBJ1-3; weak D call: TRBD1 (5 bases). Germline CDR1 and CDR2: LNHDA and SQIVND (reference sequence). Trimming left V 2 bases short and J 7 bases short, with 12 bases between. The CDR3 has 14 amino acids. CDR3 sequence (DNA): TGTGCCAGTAGTATAAAACAGGTGACGAACACCATATATTTT. This translates into CASSIKQVTNTIYF.

The chain links TRBV25-1 to TRBJ1-6, with D maybe TRBD1 (5 bases). Germline lookup yields CDR1 MGHDK and CDR2 SYGVNS. V was cut by 4 bases and J by 8 bases, with 15 bases left in between. The CDR3 runs to 15 residues. The CDR3 coding sequence is TGTGCCAGCAGTGTCGGTCAGGGTTTGTATTCACCCCTCCACTTT. Translating it yields CASSVGQGLYSPLHF.